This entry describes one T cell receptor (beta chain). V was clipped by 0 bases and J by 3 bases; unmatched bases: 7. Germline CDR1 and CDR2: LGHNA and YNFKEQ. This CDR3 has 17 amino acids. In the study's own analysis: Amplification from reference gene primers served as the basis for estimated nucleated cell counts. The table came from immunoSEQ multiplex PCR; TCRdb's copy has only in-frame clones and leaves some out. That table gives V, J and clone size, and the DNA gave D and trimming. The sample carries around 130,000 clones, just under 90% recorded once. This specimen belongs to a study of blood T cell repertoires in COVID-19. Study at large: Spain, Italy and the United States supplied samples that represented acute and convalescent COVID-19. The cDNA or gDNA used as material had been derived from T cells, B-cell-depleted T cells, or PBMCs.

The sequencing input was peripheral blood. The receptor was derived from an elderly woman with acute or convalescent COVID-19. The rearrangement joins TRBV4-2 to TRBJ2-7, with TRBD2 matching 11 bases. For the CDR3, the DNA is TGTGCCAGCAGCCAAGAACGGGCTAGCGGGGGGTTCTACGAGCAGTACTTC. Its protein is CASSQERASGGFYEQYF.